This T cell receptor (beta chain) was observed in a study of blood T cell repertoires in COVID-19. Germline values: CDR1 MDHEN, CDR2 SYDVKM. The CDR3 has 15 amino acids. Trimming pared 4 bases from V and 6 bases from J, leaving 16 bases between. Clones were read by immunoSEQ multiplex PCR, and TCRdb kept only the in-frame ones, dropping some. The top ten clones hold 25% to 30% of a sample with 20,000 to 25,000 clones, 86% of them seen once. Sequenced input: peripheral blood. V usage is TRBV28 and J usage is TRBJ2-1, with D possibly being TRBD2 (5 bases). The receptor comes from a human donor with active COVID-19. The donor label of this sample is uncertain. The chain's CDR3 is CASSSSRVGRNEQFF. CDR3 in DNA: TGTGCCAGCAGTTCTAGCCGCGTGGGCCGCAATGAGCAGTTCTTC.